This TCR beta chain is from a study of blood T cell repertoires in COVID-19. Whole-study context: The United States, Italy and Spain supplied acute and convalescent COVID-19 samples. Sources were T cells, B-cell-depleted T cells, or PBMCs; the material itself was cDNA or gDNA.

Authors' methods: The assay estimated nucleated cells by amplifying reference gene primers. Here immunoSEQ multiplex PCR was the method, and the copy in TCRdb shows in-frame clones only, minus some. D and trimming were read from the DNA, whereas the V and J calls and clone size are those reported in that table. The table includes about 130,000 clones, approximately 88% detected once. CDR3 size: 15 residues. Germline-derived CDR1 and CDR2 are SGHKS and YYEKEE (reference sequence). Trimming pared 0 bases from V and 4 bases from J, leaving 14 bases between. The gene calls are TRBV5-5 and TRBJ2-7, with unresolved D. The source is a man aged 50 to 59 with acute or convalescent COVID-19. Material for sequencing was peripheral blood. This CDR3 is CASSLALGRQYEQYF. In DNA form, the CDR3 reads TGTGCCAGCAGCTTGGCCTTGGGCAGGCAGTACGAGCAGTACTTC.